Listed below are T cell receptor beta chains from one sample, sequenced in a study of shared clonotypes between healthy human individuals. Data came from immunoSEQ multiplex PCR; TCRdb stores just in-frame clones and leaves some out. Among 2 million to 2.5 million clones, over 85% were seen once, and the ten largest hold 0.1% to 0.15%. Sample: naive CD4+ T cells sorted from blood. All receptors derive from a man between 18 and 35 years old in good health. Each CDR3 is given with its conserved first and last residue. A D gene is named only where the DNA matches it firmly. The size entry is marked missing in some rows and otherwise reads once, few, many or a size class.

TRBD1	TRBV19	TRBJ2-5	.	CASSKDRDETQYF	TGTGCCAGTAGTAAGGACAGGGACGAGACCCAGTACTTC
.	TRBV27	TRBJ1-1	.	CASRHLPNTEAFF	TGTGCCAGCCGACACCTCCCGAACACTGAAGCTTTCTTT
TRBD1	TRBV7-8	TRBJ1-1	.	CASSFRSGQGNTEAFF	TGTGCCAGCAGCTTTAGGAGCGGACAGGGGAACACTGAAGCTTTCTTT
.	TRBV30	TRBJ2-2	.	CAWSPSRVSNTGELFF	TGTGCCTGGAGTCCATCCAGGGTCTCGAACACCGGGGAGCTGTTTTTT
TRBD2	TRBV28	TRBJ2-5	.	CASSSPGLAGGPYQTQYF	TGTGCCAGCAGTTCCCCCGGACTAGCGGGAGGGCCTTATCAGACCCAGTACTTC
.	TRBV11-2	TRBJ1-2	.	CASSSNREAGYGYTF	TGTGCCAGCAGCTCCAACAGGGAAGCAGGCTATGGCTACACCTTC
.	TRBV19	TRBJ1-2	.	CASEQESYGYTF	TGTGCCAGTGAACAGGAGAGCTATGGCTACACCTTC
TRBD2	TRBV11-2	TRBJ2-1	.	CASSLGLAGINEQFF	TGTGCCAGCAGCCTGGGACTAGCGGGGATCAATGAGCAGTTCTTC
.	TRBV7-9	TRBJ2-7	.	CASSLADRLGSYEQYF	TGTGCCAGCAGCTTAGCGGACCGACTTGGCTCCTACGAGCAGTACTTC
.	TRBV18	TRBJ1-4	.	CASSPRISDEKLFF	TGTGCCAGCTCACCAAGGATTTCCGATGAAAAACTGTTTTTT
.	TRBV7-8	TRBJ2-3	.	CASSLRGDLDTQYF	TGTGCCAGCAGCTTAAGAGGAGATCTAGATACGCAGTATTTT
.	TRBV18	TRBJ1-2	.	CASSPGGNYGYTF	TGTGCCAGCTCACCAGGGGGCAACTATGGCTACACCTTC
.	TRBV13	TRBJ1-2	.	CASRTRGGVGYGYTF	TGTGCCAGCAGAACTAGAGGGGGTGTTGGCTATGGCTACACCTTC
TRBD1	TRBV30	TRBJ2-1	.	CALKPDRGIVDEQFF	TGTGCCTTAAAACCCGACAGGGGAATCGTCGATGAGCAGTTCTTC
.	TRBV11-2	TRBJ1-5	.	CASSLGGDELHF	TGTGCCAGCAGCTTGGGCGGGGACGAGTTGCATTTT
.	TRBV9	TRBJ2-3	once	CASSPRTTYKDTQYF	TGTGCCAGCAGCCCCCGCACTACCTATAAAGATACGCAGTATTTT
TRBD1	TRBV5-1	TRBJ1-6	.	CASSLGAGTGANSPLHF	TGCGCCAGCAGCTTGGGGGCCGGGACAGGGGCTAATTCACCCCTCCACTTT
TRBD1	TRBV28	TRBJ1-2	.	CASSRGIYGYTF	TGTGCCAGCAGCAGGGGGATCTATGGCTACACCTTC
TRBD1	TRBV5-6	TRBJ2-6	once	CASSIRQGMGGANVLTF	TGTGCCAGCAGCATAAGACAGGGGATGGGTGGGGCCAACGTCCTGACTTTC
.	TRBV6-5	TRBJ1-6	few	CASGGAQLHF	TGTGCCAGCGGAGGTGCCCAACTCCACTTT
.	TRBV10-2	TRBJ2-2	once	CASSRQGGNTGELFF	TGCGCCAGCAGCCGACAAGGTGGGAACACCGGGGAGCTGTTTTTT
.	TRBV30	TRBJ1-6	.	CAWSRPGAHNSPLHF	TGTGCCTGGAGTCGACCAGGGGCGCATAATTCACCCCTCCACTTT
.	TRBV5-1	TRBJ1-3	.	CASTPDGPQWSSGNTIYF	TGCGCCAGCACGCCGGACGGGCCGCAGTGGAGCTCTGGAAACACCATATATTTT
TRBD1	TRBV29-1	TRBJ1-1	once	CSVLTPGQGRTEAFF	TGCAGCGTTCTGACCCCGGGACAGGGCCGAACTGAAGCTTTCTTT
.	TRBV25-1	TRBJ1-1	.	CASSDGGNTEAFF	TGTGCCAGCAGTGACGGGGGGAACACTGAAGCTTTCTTT
.	TRBV28	TRBJ2-6	.	CASSLQGSSGANVLTF	TGTGCCAGCAGTTTACAGGGTTCCTCTGGGGCCAACGTCCTGACTTTC